This T cell receptor beta chain stems from a study of blood T cell repertoires in COVID-19 (dated by TCRdb to 2020 to 2022). For context, the study as a whole: The collaborator samples originated in the United States, Italy and Spain and spanned the acute and convalescent phases of COVID-19. The material from the prospective study consisted of cDNA or gDNA derived from T cells, B-cell-depleted T cells, or PBMCs. Deeply sampled blood TCRbeta repertoires from subjects exposed to, actively infected with, or recovered from COVID-19 were included in the dataset. A freely available public database, intended as a resource for researchers studying the immune response to SARS-CoV-2, is where the repertoires were released. The samples were drawn from two sources: the first 160 participants of the ongoing ImmuneRACE study, and over 950 subjects contributed by 6 global collaborators. Nearly every sample came with metadata listing a de-identified subject ID, COVID-19 status, age in years and sex. HLA class I and class II types, where available, came from metadata supplied by the sample provider rather than from assay-based typing. General study outcomes and caveats: How much clinical and demographic metadata was included differed by source and by participant, and the metadata was provided uncurated.

Collaborating institutions collected whole blood in K2EDTA tubes following their own protocols. Collaborator samples were shipped for TCRbeta analysis as frozen whole blood, isolated PBMCs, or DNA extracted from either sample type. TCRbeta CDR3 regions were amplified from genomic DNA by means of the immunoSEQ Assay, a bias-controlled multiplex PCR. The source study handled its data this way. The number of nucleated cells in each sample was estimated from the amplification of reference gene primers within the assay. Sequence reads were collapsed and filtered to measure the absolute abundance of every unique TCRbeta CDR3 rearrangement. For each sample, productive Simpson clonality was calculated as the square root of Simpson's diversity index across productive rearrangements. Here the immuneACCESS table is served through TCRdb, limited to in-frame sequences with V and J called. Missing clones are a known gap in these copies; in checked studies unresolved V genes cover under half, and the rest lacks a known reason. D and trimming come from the DNA, and the V and J calls and clone size come from that table. Across this sample there are around 150,000 clones, with 60% to 85% seen only once. The ten largest clonotypes hold roughly 17% of the sample.

This clone has just one count. The antigen it binds to is not known. No much larger clone is present one base from it, and per-base qualities are unavailable. The CDR3 starts with the cysteine, ends with the phenylalanine, and has 13 residues. Here the CDR3 DNA is all that survives: 39 bases in frame from base 1. The germline V end is reduced by 8 bases and the J end by 5 bases; junction bases left unmatched: 6. In the germline V gene (reference sequence), CDR1 corresponds to GTSNPN and CDR2 to SVGIG. The sample comprised peripheral blood. The TCR originated in a man over 45 with acute or convalescent COVID-19. The chain couples TRBV30 to TRBJ1-2; TRBD1 agrees with 12 junctional bases. The nucleotide sequence reads TGTGCCGGGACAGGGGGCTCTAGTTATGGCTACACCTTC. Translated, it gives CAGTGGSSYGYTF.